The 5 T cell receptor beta chains below were found in one sample sequenced in a study of blood T cell repertoires in COVID-19. Libraries were prepared by immunoSEQ multiplex PCR; TCRdb keeps only in-frame clonotypes and omits some of them. The sample has approximately 190,000 clones; around four fifths are singletons. The material sequenced was peripheral blood. The receptors were sampled from a woman aged 40 to 55 with acute or convalescent COVID-19.

The chain carries TRBV28 and TRBJ2-7; 7 positions match TRBD1. The germline V gene has CDR1 MDHEN and CDR2 SYDVKM. Trimming took 7 bases from V and 4 from J; bases not matched to a gene: 4. The CDR3 spans 12 residues. In DNA, the CDR3 is TGTGCCAGCAACAGGGGCCGGTACGAGCAGTACTTC. Translating gives CASNRGRYEQYF.

V usage is TRBV4-1 and J usage is TRBJ2-5, with 8 bases matching TRBD1. The CDR3 loop spans 13 amino acids. Germline V gives CDR1 MGHRA, CDR2 YSYEKL. Losses at the gene ends were 1 base for V and 5 bases for J; bases not matched to a gene: 0. The CDR3 loop reads CASSQGQGETQYF. CDR3 nucleotides: TGCGCCAGCAGCCAAGGACAGGGGGAGACCCAGTACTTC.

The chain links TRBV6-5 to TRBJ1-1; no clear D. Germline V gene data show CDR1 as MNHEY and CDR2 as SVGAGI. The CDR3 spans 10 residues. Trimming took 8 bases from V and 9 from J, leaving 10 bases between them. The chain's CDR3 is CASAREKAFF. CDR3 nucleotides: TGTGCCAGCGCTCGTGAGAAAGCTTTCTTT.

V and J are TRBV7-8 and TRBJ2-7, with a tentative D call TRBD2 (7 bases). The ends were cut back, 5 bases at V and 2 bases at J, with 22 bases in the middle. This CDR3 is 17 amino acids long. Germline CDR1 SGHVS, CDR2 FQNEAQ. CDR3 residues: CASSPWRGPGPTYEQYF. CDR3 nucleotide sequence: TGTGCCAGCAGCCCTTGGCGGGGGCCCGGTCCCACCTACGAGCAGTACTTC. Drawing the rest from reference TRBV7-8 and TRBJ2-7, the complete variable domain is GAGVSQSPRYKVAKRGQDVALRCDPISGHVSLFWYQQALGQGPEFLTYFQNEAQLDKSGLPSDRFFAERPEGSVSTLKIQRTQQEDSAVYLCASSPWRGPGPTYEQYFGPGTRLTVT.

The sample holds one count of this clone. V usage is TRBV19 and J usage is TRBJ1-6; TRBD1 might be the D (6 bases). CDR1 is LNHDA and CDR2 is SQIVND in the germline V gene (reference sequence). V was trimmed by 8 bases and J by 11 bases, leaving 19 bases between them. This CDR3 is 14 amino acids long. CDR3 DNA sequence: TGTGCCAGTGTTCTGACAGGAGGGGGGGCACCCCTCCACTTT. The encoded protein is CASVLTGGGAPLHF.